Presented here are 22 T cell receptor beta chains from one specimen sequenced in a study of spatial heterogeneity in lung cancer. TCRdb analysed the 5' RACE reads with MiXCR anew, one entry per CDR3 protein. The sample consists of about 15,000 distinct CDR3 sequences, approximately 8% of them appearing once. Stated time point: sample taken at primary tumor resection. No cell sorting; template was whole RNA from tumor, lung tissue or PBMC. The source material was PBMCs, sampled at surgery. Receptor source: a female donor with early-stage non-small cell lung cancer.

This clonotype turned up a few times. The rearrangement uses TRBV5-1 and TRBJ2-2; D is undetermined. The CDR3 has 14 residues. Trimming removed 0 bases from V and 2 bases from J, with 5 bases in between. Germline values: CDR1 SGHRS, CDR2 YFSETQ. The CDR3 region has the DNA TGCGCCAGCAGCTTGGTAGATAACACCGGGGAGCTGTTTTTT. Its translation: CASSLVDNTGELFF.

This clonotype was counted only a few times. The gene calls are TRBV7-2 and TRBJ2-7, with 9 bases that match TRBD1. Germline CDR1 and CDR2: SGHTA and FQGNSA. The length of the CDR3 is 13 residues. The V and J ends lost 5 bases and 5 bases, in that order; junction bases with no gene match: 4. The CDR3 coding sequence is TGTGCCAGCAGCCGGGACAGGGTCAACGAGCAGTACTTC. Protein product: CASSRDRVNEQYF.

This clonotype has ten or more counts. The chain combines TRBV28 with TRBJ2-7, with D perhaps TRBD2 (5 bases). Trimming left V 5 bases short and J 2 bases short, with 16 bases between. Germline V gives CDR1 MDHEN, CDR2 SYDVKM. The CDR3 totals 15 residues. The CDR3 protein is CASSTYPGSAYEQYF. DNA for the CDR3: TGTGCCAGCAGTACGTATCCGGGGTCAGCCTACGAGCAGTACTTC.

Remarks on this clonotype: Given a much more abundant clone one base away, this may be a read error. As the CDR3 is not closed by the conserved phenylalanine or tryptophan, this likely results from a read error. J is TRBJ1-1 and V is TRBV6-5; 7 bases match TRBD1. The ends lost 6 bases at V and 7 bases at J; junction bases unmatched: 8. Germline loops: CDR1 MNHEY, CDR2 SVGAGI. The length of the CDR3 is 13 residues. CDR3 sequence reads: CASSQQGLNEAFI. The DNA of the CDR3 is TGTGCCAGCAGCCAACAGGGGTTGAATGAAGCTTTCATT.

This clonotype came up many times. As DNA, the CDR3 is TGTGCCTGGAGTGGAGGTCCGCGGACGGCGTATCAGCCCCAGCATTTT. Amino acid sequence: CAWSGGPRTAYQPQHF. The chain recombines TRBV30 with TRBJ1-5; no reliable D call. Between the trimmed V and J ends, which lost 1 base and 5 bases, there was a span of 18 bases. This CDR3 contains 16 residues. Germline assignment: CDR1 GTSNPN and CDR2 SVGIG (reference sequence).

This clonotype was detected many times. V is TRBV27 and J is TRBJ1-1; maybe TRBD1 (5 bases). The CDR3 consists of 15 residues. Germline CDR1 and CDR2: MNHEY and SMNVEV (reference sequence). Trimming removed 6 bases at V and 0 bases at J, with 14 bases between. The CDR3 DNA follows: TGTGCCAGCAGCTTCCGTCGGGGGATGAACACTGAAGCTTTCTTT. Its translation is CASSFRRGMNTEAFF.

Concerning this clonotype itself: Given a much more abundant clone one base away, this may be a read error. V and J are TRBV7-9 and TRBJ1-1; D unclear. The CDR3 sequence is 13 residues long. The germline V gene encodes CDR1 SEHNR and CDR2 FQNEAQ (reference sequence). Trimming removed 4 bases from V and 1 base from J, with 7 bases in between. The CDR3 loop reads CASSSQQNTEAFF. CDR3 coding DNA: TGTGCCAGCAGCTCCCAACAGAACACTGAAGCTTTCTTT.

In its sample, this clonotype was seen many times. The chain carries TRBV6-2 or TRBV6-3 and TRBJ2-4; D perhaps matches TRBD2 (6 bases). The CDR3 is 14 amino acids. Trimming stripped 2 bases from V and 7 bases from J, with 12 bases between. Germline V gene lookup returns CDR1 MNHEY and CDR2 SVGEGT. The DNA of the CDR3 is TGTGCCAGCAGTTACGGGACCCGGGGGAACATTCAGTACTTC. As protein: CASSYGTRGNIQYF.

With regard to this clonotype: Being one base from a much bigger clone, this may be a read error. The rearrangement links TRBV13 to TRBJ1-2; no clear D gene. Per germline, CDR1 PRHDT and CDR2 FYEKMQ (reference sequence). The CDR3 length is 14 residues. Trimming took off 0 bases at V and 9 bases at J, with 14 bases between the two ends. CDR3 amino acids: CASSLGRALGCYTF. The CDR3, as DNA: TGTGCCAGCAGCTTAGGCCGGGCACTGGGGTGCTACACCTTC.

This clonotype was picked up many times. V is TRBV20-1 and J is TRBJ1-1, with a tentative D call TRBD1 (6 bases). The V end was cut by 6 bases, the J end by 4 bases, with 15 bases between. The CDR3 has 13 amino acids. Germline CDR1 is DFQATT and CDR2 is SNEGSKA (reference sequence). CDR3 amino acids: CSARTARGTEAFF. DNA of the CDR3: TGCAGTGCAAGGACAGCCCGGGGCACTGAAGCTTTCTTT.

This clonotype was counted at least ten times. The CDR3 spells CASSEGTSGRTDTQYF. The CDR3 bases are TGTGCCAGCAGTGAGGGGACTAGCGGGAGGACAGATACGCAGTATTTT. The V gene is TRBV2, the J gene TRBJ2-3, with TRBD2 matching 15 bases. Germline trimming cut 3 bases from V and 3 bases from J; bases unmatched to any gene: 1. Germline V gene data show CDR1 as SNHLY and CDR2 as FYNNEI. The CDR3 sequence is 16 residues long.

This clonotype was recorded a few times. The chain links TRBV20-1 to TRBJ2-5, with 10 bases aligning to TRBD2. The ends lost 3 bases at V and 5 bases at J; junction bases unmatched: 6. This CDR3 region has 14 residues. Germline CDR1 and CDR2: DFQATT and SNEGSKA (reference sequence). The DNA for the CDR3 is TGCAGTGCTAGGGATAGCGGGGGGTGGGAGACCCAGTACTTC. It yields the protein CSARDSGGWETQYF.

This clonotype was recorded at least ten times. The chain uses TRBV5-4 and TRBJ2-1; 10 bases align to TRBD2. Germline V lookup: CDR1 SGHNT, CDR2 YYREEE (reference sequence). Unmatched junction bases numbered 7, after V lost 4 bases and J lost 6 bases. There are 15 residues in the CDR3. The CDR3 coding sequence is TGTGCCAGCAGCCCCCGCGAGCGGGGGGGCAATGAGCAGTTCTTC. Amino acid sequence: CASSPRERGGNEQFF.

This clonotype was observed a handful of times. The DNA of the CDR3 is TGCAGCGCCCTACTCAGCACTGAAGCTTTCTTT. Amino acids: CSALLSTEAFF. The chain joins TRBV29-1 to TRBJ1-1; no firm D call. V was clipped by 7 bases and J by 4 bases, with 10 bases between them. Germline V gives CDR1 SQVTM, CDR2 ANQGSEA. The CDR3 extends over 11 amino acids. Drawing the rest from reference TRBV29-1 and TRBJ1-1, the complete variable domain is SAVISQKPSRDICQRGTSLTIQCQVDSQVTMMFWYRQQPGQSLTLIATANQGSEATYESGFVIDKFPISRPNLTFSTLTVSNMSPEDSSIYLCSALLSTEAFFGQGTRLTVV.

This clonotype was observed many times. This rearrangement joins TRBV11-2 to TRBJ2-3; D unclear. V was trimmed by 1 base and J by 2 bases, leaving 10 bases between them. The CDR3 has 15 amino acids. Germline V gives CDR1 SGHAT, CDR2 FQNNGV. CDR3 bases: TGTGCCAGCAGCTTAGGGAATTGGAACACAGATACGCAGTATTTT. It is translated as CASSLGNWNTDTQYF.

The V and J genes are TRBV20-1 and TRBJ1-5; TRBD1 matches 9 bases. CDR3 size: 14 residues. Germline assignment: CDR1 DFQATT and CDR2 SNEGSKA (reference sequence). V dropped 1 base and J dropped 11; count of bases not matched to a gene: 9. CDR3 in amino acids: CSARVATGGGAQHF. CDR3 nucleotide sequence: TGCAGTGCTAGAGTGGCGACAGGGGGTGGGGCCCAGCATTTT.

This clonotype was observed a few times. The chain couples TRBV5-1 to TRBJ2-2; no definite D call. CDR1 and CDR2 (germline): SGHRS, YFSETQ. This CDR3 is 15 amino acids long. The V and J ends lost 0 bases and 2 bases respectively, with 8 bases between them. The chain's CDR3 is CASSLVAPNTGELFF. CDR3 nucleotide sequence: TGCGCCAGCAGCTTGGTAGCTCCTAACACCGGGGAGCTGTTTTTT. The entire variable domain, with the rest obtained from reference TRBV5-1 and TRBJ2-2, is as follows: KAGVTQTPRYLIKTRGQQVTLSCSPISGHRSVSWYQQTPGQGLQFLFEYFSETQRNKGNFPGRFSGRQFSNSRSEMNVSTLELGDSALYLCASSLVAPNTGELFFGEGSRLTVL.

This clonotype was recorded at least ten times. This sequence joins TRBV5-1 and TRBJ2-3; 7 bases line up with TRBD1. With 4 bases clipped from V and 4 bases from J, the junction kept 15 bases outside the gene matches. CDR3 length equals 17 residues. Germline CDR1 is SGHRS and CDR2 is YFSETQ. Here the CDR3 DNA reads TGCGCCAGCAGCCAAAATACACCAGGGGGTCAGTCAGATACGCAGTATTTT. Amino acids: CASSQNTPGGQSDTQYF.

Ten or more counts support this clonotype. DNA of the CDR3: TGTGCCAGTAGTATAGTAGGCGGAGGCTACACCTTC. It is translated as CASSIVGGGYTF. This chain joins TRBV19 and TRBJ1-2, with D unresolved. Trimming took 1 base from V and 8 from J, leaving 8 bases between them. Germline CDR1 LNHDA, CDR2 SQIVND (reference sequence). The CDR3 length is 12 residues.

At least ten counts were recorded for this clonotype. The CDR3 sequence is CASSPSGGPNQPQHF. The CDR3 DNA reads TGTGCCAGCAGCCCTTCGGGGGGGCCCAATCAGCCCCAGCATTTT. This chain connects TRBV7-9 to TRBJ1-5, with a tentative D call TRBD1 (6 bases). V gave up 5 bases and J gave up 3 bases, with 14 bases separating them. This CDR3 region has 15 residues. Germline V gene sequence: CDR1 SEHNR, CDR2 FQNEAQ (reference sequence).

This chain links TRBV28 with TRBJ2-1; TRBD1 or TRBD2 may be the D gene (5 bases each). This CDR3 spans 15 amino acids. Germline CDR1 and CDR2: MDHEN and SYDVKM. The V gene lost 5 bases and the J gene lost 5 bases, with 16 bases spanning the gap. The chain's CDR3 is CASSGASGGNNEQFF. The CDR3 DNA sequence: TGTGCCAGCAGTGGGGCGAGTGGGGGTAACAATGAGCAGTTCTTC.

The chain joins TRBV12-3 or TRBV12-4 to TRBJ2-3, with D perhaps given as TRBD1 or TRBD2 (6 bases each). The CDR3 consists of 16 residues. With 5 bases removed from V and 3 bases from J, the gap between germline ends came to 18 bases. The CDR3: CASSPHGRRGTDTQYF. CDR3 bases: TGTGCCAGCAGTCCCCACGGGAGAAGGGGGACAGATACGCAGTATTTT.